The T cell receptor (beta chain) under discussion was sequenced for a study of cytomegalovirus exposure and HLA in healthy donors. Study-level points and caveats: A list of 150 to 200 TCR beta chains associated with cytomegalovirus was given.

13 Jbeta primers and 60 Vbeta primers were used for the PCR. The protocol was immunoSEQ multiplex PCR, while the TCRdb copy is restricted to in-frame clones and leaves out a portion. The sample consists of 300,000 or so clones, almost 85% of them appearing once. A note on this clone: The antigen is unknown.

The V gene's germline CDR1 is GTSNPN and CDR2 SVGIG (reference sequence). V lost 0 bases and J lost 12; bases outside the gene matches: 5. The CDR3 is 12 amino acids. This chain links TRBV30 with TRBJ2-1; TRBD1 matches at 7 bases. The material sequenced was PBMCs. This sequence originates from a woman aged 40 to 55 in good health and CMV-seropositive. CDR3 loop: CAWSVDRERQFF. The CDR3 region has the DNA TGTGCCTGGAGTGTAGACAGGGAGAGGCAGTTCTTC.